Sequencing of this T cell receptor (beta chain) was carried out in a study of cytomegalovirus exposure and HLA in healthy donors (dated by TCRdb to the late 2010s). Turning to the overall study: According to an earlier analysis of several hundred of the donors, some 170 million T cells yielded roughly 100 million unique TCR beta sequences and approximately 300 Gb of sequence data. HLA typing covered class I and class II loci at four-digit resolution. All discovery cohort repertoires had been generated using a single sequencing platform. Across approximately 400 genotyped donors of the cohort, an average of 235,054 unique TCR beta nucleotide sequences per donor were sequenced, and 15% to 20% of those sequences were non-productive. About five DR-DQ haplotypes were treated as single units for association and clustering because of strong linkage in the cohort. The study aimed to test whether cataloging public T cell receptors could reveal signatures of past pathogen exposure. In a later analysis, previously published TCR beta repertoires from 666 donors were re-analyzed and high-resolution HLA genotyping was added so that TCR occurrence patterns could be studied. The number of typed donors differed by locus: about 629-630 for A, B, C, DRB1 and DQB1; 522 for DQA1; some 590 for DPA1; and around 450 for DPB1. Of the 398 genotyped donors, approximately 83% fell in the genetic ancestry cluster associated with self-reported Caucasian donors. In addition to the first cohort of 666 subjects, a separate validation cohort of over 90 different subjects was used. To predict cytomegalovirus infection status, the study combined high-throughput TCR immunosequencing, statistical association of individual TCRs with disease status, and machine learning. An earlier analysis of fewer than 700 of the donors applied high-throughput TCR beta sequencing to assess whether each TCR beta V gene segment acted as functional or pseudogenic. The later analysis used no new phenotypic data to find candidate immune exposures, relying instead on TCR beta sequences and their occurrence across donors. Genome-wide SNP genotypes for about 55% of the roughly 670 donors were used in a later genetic analysis, which treated that subset as a discovery cohort. The study used immunosequencing to profile the T cell repertoires of 600 to 850 subjects and linked those repertoires to cytomegalovirus serostatus. About 300 gigabases of sequencing data and some 85 million unique TCR sequences were included in an early release covering 550 to 800 HLA-typed donors. Donor age, sex, ethnicity and CMV serostatus were compiled together with the repertoire data.

This clone has a handful of counts. No antigen is known for it. Base quality data are lacking; no much larger clone is found one base away. The cohort comprised under 700 healthy bone marrow donors. At the time of sampling, all cohort members were nominally healthy, though unrecorded immune exposures were likely present. The donor tested CMV seropositive, placing the donor among the 250 to 350 seropositive members of the cohort. Each donor provided a peripheral blood sample, and peripheral blood mononuclear cells were used for TCR beta sequencing. Genomic DNA was extracted from the blood cell samples with the Qiagen DNeasy Blood Extraction Kit. Points the paper makes about the study in general: In a later analysis, several top co-occurrence clusters were reported to appear linked to parvovirus B19, influenza, CMV and Epstein-Barr virus. In a later analysis, 16,951 TCR beta sequences were associated with specific HLA alleles at a false discovery rate of 0.05. In a later genetic analysis, fewer N-insertions in productive TCRs were reported among donors in an Asian-associated ancestry cluster than the approximately 710-donor mean. A total of 150 to 200 TCR beta chains were listed by the study as associated with cytomegalovirus. Some IMGT-functional V segments, including TRBV6-2 and TRBV6-3, could not be told apart with the 87-base-pair reads, so those segments were excluded. According to a later analysis, most CMV-associated TCR beta chains appeared to be HLA-restricted, and the HLA associations seemed to be driven largely by CMV exposure. In an earlier analysis of fewer than 700 of the donors, most TCR beta V segments appeared in productive rearrangements about 87% or about 30% of the time, broadly matching IMGT annotations. A later genetic analysis associated a missense DCLRE1C variant with V-gene and J-gene trimming of TCR beta chains, and an independent cohort replicated the association. Linkage disequilibrium might explain the correlated functional status among segregating V segments, but an unknown experimental factor could not be ruled out. In vitro tests confirmed that a few of the cytomegalovirus-associated TCR beta chains recognize cytomegalovirus antigens. Most TCR sequences were observed very rarely across donors, whereas some public TCRs were present in many individuals. The presence/absence analyses assumed that sequencing depth was roughly uniform across donors, and that assumption may not be true. HLA typing was unavailable for some donors at each locus, so association tests used only the typed subset. When HLA alleles, especially DR and DQ, strongly co-occurred, attributing TCR associations to individual alleles was difficult. Only TCR beta chains were sequenced in this cohort, and the absence of alpha or paired-chain data limited detectable features. Compared with equally common non-associated chains, HLA-associated TCR beta chains in a later analysis were more clonally expanded and had lower generation probabilities. Immune exposure information for the cohort was limited to CMV serostatus. According to a later analysis, TCR association rates differed among HLA loci, with DRB1 alleles showing the most associated TCRs and HLA-C alleles showing the fewest. A cluster of highly shared sequence variants was judged likely to represent a technical artifact of the sequencing pipeline. A further reported finding was that TCR beta sequences accurately predicted the HLA-A and HLA-B alleles for most subjects in the first cohort. According to the authors, the approach could potentially be generalized to other disease states and immunological phenotypes. The classifier was reported to diagnose cytomegalovirus status with high specificity and sensitivity in both the original and validation cohorts. Over 15 rarely observed V segments, including chromosome 9 orphons, were excluded from the earlier analysis of approximately 500 of the donors because counts were too low.

Via the germline V gene, CDR1 is MNHNS and CDR2 SASEGT. V is pruned by 6 bases and J by 3 bases, leaving 6 bases of the junction without a gene match. From cysteine to phenylalanine, the CDR3 is 15 amino acids long. Only the CDR3 DNA stays, 45 bases, in frame from base 1. The library was generated by the immunoSEQ multiplex PCR assay. A mixture of 60 forward primers for TCR Vbeta segments and 13 reverse primers for TCR Jbeta segments was used in the multiplex PCR. Amplification of the CDR3 region of rearranged TCR beta genes was performed with a multiplex PCR assay on genomic DNA. Amplified TCR beta libraries were sequenced as 87-base-pair reads on the Illumina HiSeq System. Processing in the source paper ran as follows. In a later analysis, some 80 million unique TCR beta chains were counted across the 666 repertoires, and roughly 10 million of these chains were shared by at least two donors. To remove PCR and sequencing errors, raw reads were error-corrected and collapsed into unique sequences using a nearest-neighbor algorithm that merged closely related sequences. CDR3 sequences were aligned to IMGT reference sequences to assign V, D and J gene segments. Each retained sequence needed at least a six-nucleotide match to both a V gene segment and a J gene segment. Rearrangements were called productive when the CDR3 lacked stop codons and stayed in frame with V and J; all others were non-productive. Following IMGT convention, CDR3 was defined as the stretch from the second conserved V-encoded cysteine to the conserved J-encoded phenylalanine. In an earlier analysis of around 570 of the donors, sequences lacking an unambiguous match to a single V gene segment were excluded. In an earlier analysis of some 590 of the donors, a V segment was called functional when productive rearrangements were above 56.7%, and segregating when the standard deviation between donors exceeded 5%. A statistical classification framework was developed to diagnose cytomegalovirus status using the catalog of TCR beta chain sequences. In a later analysis, TCR nucleotide sequences were compared against IMGT/GENE-DB human TR gene sequences so that V and J genes could be assigned. A later analysis assigned CDR3 sequences and most-parsimonious VDJ recombination scenarios with the TCRdist pipeline. In a later analysis, every TCR beta chain was defined by the combination of its CDR3 amino acid sequence and its V-gene family, and reads without a unique V-gene family were dropped. As a way to deal with suspected cross-contamination and a sequencing artifact, a later analysis dropped under 600 nucleotide sequences that were highly shared and had low generation probability. A later analysis calculated a clonal expansion index for each public chain from normalized within-repertoire ranks of inferred template counts. Generation probabilities in a later analysis came from a VDJ recombination model fitted to out-of-frame rearrangements, and those results were checked against IGoR. Hypergeometric tests were used in a later analysis to score TCR-TCR, TCR-HLA and TCR-CMV co-occurrence, with a repertoire-size bias correction applied to the TCR pairs. False discovery rates were estimated in a later analysis by permuting HLA or CMV assignments 20 times. In a later analysis, co-occurring TCRs were grouped using DBSCAN, and TCRdist sequence similarity was added for clustering within HLA-allele-positive subsets. Repertoires with fewer than 30,000 or more than 120,000 public chains were left out of co-occurrence clustering, as were about five repertoires with anomalous nucleotide sharing. This is the immuneACCESS table as TCRdb keeps it, with only in-frame sequences that have V and J called. A part of the clones is gone; compared with another copy, unresolved V genes explain less than half, and the rest is unexplained. V and J calls and clone size come straight from that table; D and trimming were deduced from the DNA. The sample yields approximately 150,000 clones; over 65% were counted once. Jointly, the top ten make up about 1.5% of the sample.

The rearranged chain carries TRBV6-1 and TRBJ2-2; 8 central bases correspond to TRBD1. The sequenced material came from PBMCs. The TCR was taken from a woman in her twenties or thirties in good health and CMV-seropositive. The sequenced DNA is TGTGCCAGCAGAGAGACAGGGGCGGACACCGGGGAGCTGTTTTTT. The translation is CASRETGADTGELFF.